A selection of T cell receptor beta chains follows, all from one sample in a study of cytomegalovirus exposure and HLA in healthy donors. Assay used: immunoSEQ multiplex PCR; TCRdb lists only in-frame clones, some missing. Seen here are about 160,000 clones, around 79% observed once, and the top ten hold under 8%. The sequenced material came from PBMCs. These receptors were obtained from a man aged 50-60 years in good health and CMV-seropositive. Each CDR3 is given with its conserved first and last residue. A D gene is named only where the DNA matches it firmly. Size is omitted from some rows. Given values are once, few, many or a class for expanded clones.

TRBV14,.,.,TRBJ2-1,CASSHQRGNEQFF,TGTGCCAGCAGCCACCAAAGGGGTAATGAGCAGTTCTTC
TRBV16,.,.,TRBJ1-4,CASSQSRSANEKLFF,TGTGCCAGCAGCCAATCCCGCAGCGCTAATGAAAAACTGTTTTTT
TRBV5-1,.,few,TRBJ1-1,CASRSGPETPEAFF,TGCGCCAGCAGATCAGGGCCCGAAACTCCTGAAGCTTTCTTT
TRBV19,.,few,TRBJ1-4,CASSPNVEKLFF,TGTGCCAGTAGTCCTAACGTTGAAAAACTGTTTTTT
TRBV13,.,.,TRBJ1-5,CASSRGGPQHF,TGTGCCAGCAGCCGGGGGGGGCCCCAGCATTTT
TRBV15,TRBD1,.,TRBJ2-3,CATSRPTGAADTQYF,TGTGCCACCAGCAGGCCGACAGGGGCCGCAGATACGCAGTATTTT
TRBV30,.,.,TRBJ2-1,CAWSSPGPNEQFF,TGTGCCTGGAGTTCCCCCGGTCCCAATGAGCAGTTCTTC
TRBV6-5,TRBD1,few,TRBJ2-7,CASSYQTGGSYEQYF,TGTGCCAGCAGTTACCAGACAGGGGGCAGCTACGAGCAGTACTTC
TRBV11-2,.,few,TRBJ2-1,CASSSLGSTRYNEQFF,TGTGCCAGCAGCTCGTTGGGTAGCACCAGATACAATGAGCAGTTCTTC
TRBV10-1,.,.,TRBJ2-7,CASSGSYEQYF,TGCGCCAGCAGTGGCTCCTACGAGCAGTACTTC
TRBV4-2,TRBD2,.,TRBJ2-6,CASSPVAGGTSGANVLTF,TGTGCCAGCAGCCCAGTAGCGGGAGGAACTTCTGGGGCCAACGTCCTGACTTTC
TRBV29-1,TRBD1,.,TRBJ2-3,CSVPRTGGLSSTDTQYF,TGCAGCGTTCCCAGGACAGGAGGACTTTCTAGCACAGATACGCAGTATTTT
TRBV11-2,TRBD2,once,TRBJ2-7,CASSRRASGSEAYEQYF,TGTGCCAGCAGCCGTAGGGCTAGCGGGAGCGAAGCCTACGAGCAGTACTTC
TRBV5-1,.,.,TRBJ2-3,CASSLVRVQGSTDTQYF,TGCGCCAGCAGCTTGGTTAGAGTTCAGGGTAGCACAGATACGCAGTATTTT
TRBV5-6,.,.,TRBJ1-1,CASSVTGANTEAFF,TGTGCCAGCAGCGTGACAGGAGCAAACACTGAAGCTTTCTTT
TRBV9,TRBD1,.,TRBJ1-3,CASSETGGSGNTIYF,TGTGCCAGCAGCGAGACAGGGGGCTCTGGAAACACCATATATTTT
TRBV28,.,once,TRBJ1-1,CASSPRGRINTEAFF,TGTGCCAGCAGTCCCCGGGGGAGGATTAACACTGAAGCTTTCTTT
TRBV5-6,TRBD2,.,TRBJ2-7,CASSPAGGRGEQYF,TGTGCCAGCAGCCCAGCGGGAGGGAGGGGGGAGCAGTACTTC
TRBV28,TRBD1,few,TRBJ1-2,CASRPSGTGKGYTF,TGTGCCAGCAGGCCCTCCGGGACAGGGAAAGGCTACACCTTC
TRBV29-1,.,few,TRBJ2-7,CSVMGGVDYSSYEQYF,TGCAGCGTTATGGGGGGAGTCGATTATAGCTCCTACGAGCAGTACTTC
TRBV13,.,.,TRBJ2-2,CASSRNLRSTGELFF,TGTGCCAGCAGCCGTAACCTGCGGTCGACCGGGGAGCTGTTTTTT
TRBV2,TRBD2,.,TRBJ2-7,CASSTSGSSYEQYF,TGTGCCAGCAGCACTAGCGGGAGCTCCTACGAGCAGTACTTC
TRBV5-1,.,.,TRBJ2-3,CASSLAALAGTDTQYF,TGCGCCAGCAGCTTGGCCGCACTAGCCGGCACAGATACGCAGTATTTT